A selection of T cell receptor beta chains follows, all from one sample in a study of spatial heterogeneity in lung cancer. TCRdb independently ran MiXCR on the 5' RACE reads; one entry per CDR3 protein. The profile covers tens of thousands of distinct CDR3 sequences, with about 5% appearing a single time and less than 30% taken by the ten largest. This specimen was PBMCs, taken at surgery. Receptors were obtained from a female donor with early-stage non-small cell lung cancer. The CDR3 runs from the conserved cysteine through the conserved F or W. A D gene is named only where the DNA matches it firmly. The listing skips clone size in some rows; elsewhere it reads once, few, many or a size class.

clone_size j_call v_call d_call cdr3_aa cdr3_nt
many TRBJ1-1 TRBV15 . CATSTFAGVEAFF TGTGCCACCAGCACTTTCGCAGGGGTAGAAGCTTTCTTT
many TRBJ2-7 TRBV30 . CAWSLSAYEQYF TGTGCCTGGAGTCTAAGTGCCTACGAGCAGTACTTC
. TRBJ2-1 TRBV5-6 . CASSRGDEQFF TGTGCCAGCAGCAGGGGCGATGAGCAGTTCTTC
. TRBJ1-1 TRBV14 . CASSPRWGGTEAFF TGTGCCAGCAGCCCCAGGTGGGGAGGAACTGAAGCTTTCTTT
many TRBJ1-2 TRBV4-3 . CASSPGRGAGYGYTF TGCGCCAGCAGCCCTGGCCGAGGGGCCGGCTATGGCTACACCTTC
few TRBJ1-1 TRBV7-2 TRBD1 CASSLRPSQGANIAFF TGTGCCAGCAGCTTAAGGCCCTCCCAGGGGGCGAATATAGCTTTCTTT
many TRBJ1-4 TRBV28 TRBD1 CASTRQGTANEKLFF TGTGCCAGCACTCGACAGGGAACGGCTAATGAAAAACTGTTTTTT
many TRBJ2-3 TRBV28 TRBD2 CASSLLGGSTQDTQYF TGTGCCAGCAGTTTATTGGGGGGGTCTACCCAAGATACGCAGTATTTT
many TRBJ1-6 TRBV6-5 . CASSITGGHMDSPLHF TGTGCCAGCAGTATCACAGGAGGACATATGGATTCACCCCTCCACTTT
many TRBJ2-7 TRBV10-3 . CAIIGVVGAASYEQYF TGTGCCATCATTGGGGTGGTCGGGGCCGCTTCCTACGAGCAGTACTTC
many TRBJ1-3 TRBV12-3/TRBV12-4 . CASSHSERSGNTIYF TGTGCCAGCAGTCATAGTGAAAGGAGCGGAAACACCATATATTTT
many TRBJ1-3 TRBV3-1 TRBD1 CASSQDGGTGYSGNTIYF TGTGCCAGCAGCCAAGATGGGGGGACAGGGTATAGTGGAAACACCATATATTTT
many TRBJ2-7 TRBV7-8 . CASRLSGGGRYLEQYF TGTGCCAGCAGACTAAGCGGAGGAGGGAGATACCTCGAGCAGTACTTC
. TRBJ2-2 TRBV7-2 . CASSSLPTGVTGELFF TGTGCCAGCAGCTCACTCCCCACGGGGGTCACCGGGGAGCTGTTTTTT
many TRBJ2-1 TRBV29-1 . CSVAWPQSNEQFF TGCAGCGTGGCTTGGCCTCAGAGCAATGAGCAGTTCTTC
many TRBJ1-2 TRBV19 TRBD1 CASSLLQTGNYGYTF TGTGCCAGTAGCCTCCTCCAGACAGGGAACTATGGCTACACCTTC
medium-sized TRBJ1-1 TRBV7-3 . CASSLRSTSEAFF TGTGCCAGCAGCCTAAGATCCACGTCTGAAGCTTTCTTT
many TRBJ2-7 TRBV7-9 . CASSRGRLSYEQYF TGTGCCAGCAGCCGCGGACGTCTTTCCTACGAGCAGTACTTC
many TRBJ1-4 TRBV20-1 TRBD1 CSVPTGGRSREKLFF TGCAGTGTGCCGACAGGGGGCAGATCGAGGGAAAAACTGTTTTTT
. TRBJ1-1 TRBV6-5 . CASSAGRLNTEAFF TGTGCCAGCAGCGCCGGGAGGCTGAACACTGAAGCTTTCTTT
. TRBJ2-2 TRBV19 TRBD2 CASTRLAGDTGELFF TGTGCCAGTACCCGACTAGCGGGGGACACCGGGGAGCTGTTTTTT
. TRBJ1-1 TRBV12-3/TRBV12-4 . CASSLWGGAGTEAFF TGTGCCAGCAGTTTATGGGGAGGGGCGGGGACTGAAGCTTTCTTT
. TRBJ1-2 TRBV30 TRBD1 CAWTIGTGGGYTF TGTGCCTGGACCATAGGGACAGGGGGCGGCTACACCTTC
. TRBJ1-2 TRBV4-3 TRBD1 CASSQEGQGQSGYTF TGCGCCAGCAGCCAAGAGGGACAGGGACAAAGCGGCTACACCTTC
many TRBJ2-1 TRBV27 TRBD1 CASRGTGGSREQFF TGTGCCAGCAGGGGGACAGGGGGCTCGAGAGAGCAGTTCTTC
many TRBJ2-7 TRBV4-1 . CASSRTGTSTYEQYF TGCGCCAGCAGCCGCACCGGGACATCGACCTACGAGCAGTACTTC
many TRBJ1-6 TRBV28 . CASRGGNRENSPLHF TGTGCCAGCAGGGGGGGTAACAGGGAAAATTCACCCCTCCACTTT
many TRBJ1-6 TRBV6-2/TRBV6-3 . CASSYGALDNSPLHF TGTGCCAGCAGTTACGGCGCTTTAGATAATTCACCCCTCCACTTT
many TRBJ2-1 TRBV14 . CASSQVSRDNEQFF TGTGCCAGCAGCCAAGTTTCGAGGGACAATGAGCAGTTCTTC
many TRBJ1-1 TRBV25-1 . CASSEVGGAFF TGTGCCAGCAGTGAAGTCGGAGGAGCTTTCTTT
. TRBJ1-2 TRBV4-1 . CASSQELQDGVGYTF TGCGCCAGCAGCCAAGAACTGCAGGACGGGGTTGGCTACACCTTC
few TRBJ2-7 TRBV5-1 TRBD1 CASSLEQGADEQYF TGCGCCAGCAGCTTGGAACAGGGGGCGGACGAGCAGTACTTC
. TRBJ1-3 TRBV9 . CASSVEQPGNTIYF TGTGCCAGCAGCGTAGAACAGCCTGGAAACACCATATATTTT
many TRBJ2-3 TRBV28 TRBD1 CASRSPGQGTDTQYF TGTGCCAGCAGATCGCCGGGACAGGGGACAGATACGCAGTATTTT
many TRBJ2-2 TRBV9 . CASTGGGVLTGELFF TGTGCCAGCACCGGAGGGGGGGTCCTAACCGGGGAGCTGTTTTTT
many TRBJ1-5 TRBV19 . CASNLLSGNSNQPQHF TGTGCCAGCAATTTGCTCTCAGGGAACAGCAATCAGCCCCAGCATTTT
many TRBJ2-5 TRBV5-1 . CASSLGGRRDQETQYF TGCGCCAGCAGCCTGGGGGGAAGAAGGGACCAAGAGACCCAGTACTTC